Each of the 25 T cell receptor beta chains below was sequenced from the same sample in a study of T-cell reconstitution after alpha-beta-depleted transplantation in children (dated by TCRdb to 2016 to 2017). Per the publication, the treatment or condition label means: allogeneic hematopoietic cell transplantation with graft depleted of TCRalphabeta T cells and CD19 B cells. The library was made by PCR. For sequencing, an Illumina HiSeq 2500 was employed. TCR library preparation used molecular barcoding, with unique molecular identifiers applied to normalize quantification of the TCRbeta repertoire. Using fastp trimming at Q25 and MiXCR clonotype assembly, TCRdb reanalyzed the public sequencing data and kept in-frame beta chains. Every distinct CDR3 protein forms one entry, paired with its most common genes and DNA. The sample table lists about 240,000 distinct CDR3 sequences, about 25% of them with a count of one. The top ten clones comprise about 2.5% of the sample.

Sample: PBMCs, taken before TCRalphabeta/CD19-depleted stem cell transplant. The receptors come from a girl aged 2-9 years with Fanconi anemia, due to receive a stem cell transplant.

This clonotype has ten or more counts. This chain uses TRBV6-5 with TRBJ2-3; TRBD2 agrees at 7 bases. The CDR3 loop spans 16 amino acids. The germline V gene encodes CDR1 MNHEY and CDR2 SVGAGI. The ends lost 0 bases at V and 3 bases at J; junction bases unmatched: 6. CDR3 amino acids: CASSYSRGRGTDTQYF. CDR3 in DNA: TGTGCCAGCAGTTACTCCCGAGGGAGGGGTACAGATACGCAGTATTTT.

The chain is built from TRBV5-1 and TRBJ1-1, with TRBD1 as a possible D gene (5 bases). Germline V CDR1 and CDR2: SGHRS, YFSETQ. This CDR3 comprises 15 residues. V lost 2 bases and J lost 1, with 12 bases in between. The CDR3 protein is CASSFLGASNTEAFF. CDR3 nucleotide sequence: TGCGCCAGCAGCTTTTTAGGGGCTTCGAACACTGAAGCTTTCTTT.

This clonotype was recorded a few times. The V and J genes are TRBV20-1 and TRBJ2-1, with a possible D match to TRBD1 (6 bases). CDR1 and CDR2 (germline): DFQATT, SNEGSKA (reference sequence). V was clipped by 2 bases and J by 7 bases, with 18 bases between them. This CDR3 has 15 amino acids. Here the CDR3 reads CSARSGWAGDNEQFF. CDR3 sequence (DNA): TGCAGTGCTAGATCGGGGTGGGCAGGGGATAATGAGCAGTTCTTC.

This clonotype has just a few counts. This sequence joins TRBV7-2 and TRBJ2-7; 7 bases match TRBD2. The V segment lost 3 bases and the J segment 4 bases; nucleotides outside the gene matches: 15. Germline V CDR1 and CDR2: SGHTA, FQGNSA. This CDR3 has 17 residues. The chain's CDR3 is CASSFTGGDQIKYEQYF. The DNA for the CDR3 is TGTGCCAGCAGCTTTACTGGGGGGGATCAGATAAAATACGAGCAGTACTTC.

This sequence joins TRBV29-1 and TRBJ2-7; 8 bases are shared with TRBD1. Trimming at V came to 4 bases and at J to 0 bases, leaving 5 bases not matched to a gene. The CDR3 has 14 amino acids. The germline V gene encodes CDR1 SQVTM and CDR2 ANQGSEA. The CDR3 sequence: CSVGGQESSYEQYF. For the CDR3, the DNA is TGCAGCGTTGGGGGACAGGAATCCTCCTACGAGCAGTACTTC.

There are many counts of this clonotype. The chain links TRBV29-1 to TRBJ2-3; unclear D gene. CDR1 and CDR2 (germline): SQVTM, ANQGSEA. CDR3 size: 12 residues. Trimming stripped 1 base from V and 3 bases from J, with 5 bases between. The CDR3 DNA reads as TGCAGCGTTGAAGCTACAACAGATACGCAGTATTTT. Encoded protein: CSVEATTDTQYF.

The genes are TRBV29-1 and TRBJ2-7, with D unresolved. V lost 6 bases, J lost 2 bases, and 8 bases lay in between. Germline assignment: CDR1 SQVTM and CDR2 ANQGSEA. This CDR3 is 11 amino acids long. The CDR3 bases are TGCAGCGTGGCAGAGCCCTACGAGCAGTACTTC. Translation: CSVAEPYEQYF.

The J gene is TRBJ2-5, the V gene TRBV7-9, with 10 nucleotides matching TRBD2. Looked up from germline, CDR1 is SEHNR and CDR2 is FQNEAQ (reference sequence). Unmatched junction bases numbered 11, after V lost 2 bases and J lost 5 bases. This CDR3 has 17 amino acids. DNA of the CDR3: TGTGCCAGCAGCTTAAGTGTACTAGCGGGAAGTGATGAGACCCAGTACTTC. It specifies CASSLSVLAGSDETQYF.

This chain uses TRBV20-1 with TRBJ2-5; D may be TRBD1 or TRBD2 (6 bases each). Germline assignment: CDR1 DFQATT and CDR2 SNEGSKA (reference sequence). This CDR3 is built from 15 residues. V was pared by 0 bases and J by 5 bases, with 16 bases between. CDR3 nucleotide sequence: TGCAGTGCTAGAGATCCGCCGGGGGCCGGGGAGACCCAGTACTTC. Encoded protein: CSARDPPGAGETQYF.

The chain has TRBV27 and TRBJ1-1; 8 bases are a match to TRBD1. Looked up from germline, CDR1 is MNHEY and CDR2 is SMNVEV (reference sequence). J was trimmed by 2 bases and V by 4 bases; bases with no gene match: 6. The CDR3 has 15 residues. CDR3 DNA sequence: TGTGCCAGCAGTTCCATCCAGGGGGCCAACACTGAAGCTTTCTTT. Translation gives CASSSIQGANTEAFF.

The chain uses TRBV29-1 and TRBJ2-3; 9 nucleotides line up with TRBD1. Germline V lookup: CDR1 SQVTM, CDR2 ANQGSEA. The CDR3 consists of 14 residues. The V gene end was trimmed by 5 bases and the J gene end by 1 base; junction bases not matched to a gene: 4. CDR3 coding DNA: TGCAGCGTTAGCCGGGACAGGGGCACAGATACGCAGTATTTT. As protein: CSVSRDRGTDTQYF.

Many counts were recorded for this clonotype. The V gene is TRBV4-1, the J gene TRBJ2-1; TRBD1 agrees at 8 bases. Germline loops: CDR1 MGHRA, CDR2 YSYEKL. The V gene end was trimmed by 7 bases and the J gene end by 5 bases; junction bases not matched to a gene: 7. CDR3 size: 14 residues. The CDR3 loop is CASISGQGNNEQFF. CDR3 DNA sequence: TGCGCCAGCATCTCAGGACAGGGTAACAATGAGCAGTTCTTC.

The CDR3 sequence: CASSLTGTAFNEQFF. CDR3 DNA: TGTGCCAGCAGTCTGACAGGGACCGCCTTCAATGAGCAGTTCTTC. The chain recombines TRBV28 with TRBJ2-1; 7 bases agree with TRBD1. The CDR3 consists of 15 residues. The V gene's germline CDR1 is MDHEN and CDR2 SYDVKM. With V trimmed by 5 bases and J by 6 bases, 10 bases remained unmatched.

This sequence joins TRBV20-1 and TRBJ1-1; D gene uncertain. Germline loops: CDR1 DFQATT, CDR2 SNEGSKA (reference sequence). Between the trimmed V and J ends, which lost 4 bases and 11 bases, there was a span of 8 bases. The CDR3 runs to 9 residues. The DNA of the CDR3 is TGCAGTGCTAAGGCGGGTGCTTTCTTT. It specifies CSAKAGAFF.

Concerning this clonotype itself: The junction departs from the called germline gene at one end, perhaps through a read error. This chain connects TRBV7-6 to TRBJ2-5; 7 nucleotides line up with TRBD2. CDR1 is SGHVS, CDR2 FNYEAQ, per germline. This CDR3 is built from 14 residues. CDR3 DNA sequence: TGTGCCAGCAGCTTACTAGCGGTTCAAGATACCCAGTACTTC. Encoded protein: CASSLLAVQDTQYF. The full variable domain, rest sourced from reference TRBV7-6 and TRBJ2-5, is GAGVSQSPRYKVTKRGQDVALRCDPISGHVSLYWYRQALGQGPEFLTYFNYEAQQDKSGLPNDRFSAERPEGSISTLTIQRTEQRDSAMYRCASSLLAVQDTQYFGPGTRLLVL.

The gene calls are TRBV20-1 and TRBJ2-3; 14 bases line up with TRBD2. V was clipped by 3 bases and J by 3 bases; unmatched bases: 2. Per germline, CDR1 DFQATT and CDR2 SNEGSKA (reference sequence). This CDR3 is 15 amino acids long. The DNA of the CDR3 is TGCAGTGCTAGGACTAGCGGGAGGGCTACAGATACGCAGTATTTT. Its protein is CSARTSGRATDTQYF.

This clonotype has only a few counts. A read error may account for a junction end that differs from germline. This chain connects TRBV7-2 to TRBJ2-2, with 8 bases fitting TRBD2. CDR3 length: 16 amino acids. Germline lookup yields CDR1 SGHTA and CDR2 FQGNSA. The CDR3 loop reads CASTLGPGGLTGELFF. In DNA form, the CDR3 reads TGTGCCAGCACCTTAGGGCCGGGAGGGCTCACCGGGGAGCTGTTTTTT.

V usage is TRBV29-1 and J usage is TRBJ2-5; D may be TRBD1 (5 bases). Germline loops: CDR1 SQVTM, CDR2 ANQGSEA. This CDR3 is built from 13 residues. Trimming left V 3 bases short and J 1 base short, with 9 bases between. CDR3 in amino acids: CSVERRAQETQYF. As DNA, the CDR3 is TGCAGCGTTGAGCGCAGGGCCCAAGAGACCCAGTACTTC.

The chain employs TRBV15 and TRBJ2-6, with 11 bases that match TRBD2. Germline CDR1 and CDR2: LNHNV and YYDKDF (reference sequence). The CDR3 has 19 residues. The V segment lost 2 bases and the J segment 1 base; nucleotides outside the gene matches: 7. The CDR3 region is CATSRRLTSGVSGANVLTF. The CDR3 DNA is TGTGCCACCAGCAGAAGACTGACTAGCGGGGTATCTGGGGCCAACGTCCTGACTTTC. Full variable domain (rest looked up from reference TRBV15 and TRBJ2-6): DAMVIQNPRYQVTQFGKPVTLSCSQTLNHNVMYWYQQKSSQAPKLLFHYYDKDFNNEADTPDNFQSRRPNTSFCFLDIRSPGLGDTAMYLCATSRRLTSGVSGANVLTFGAGSRLTVL.

This clonotype was seen only a few times. The rearrangement uses TRBV29-1 and TRBJ2-7; D is unclear. Germline CDR1 SQVTM, CDR2 ANQGSEA. V was pared by 7 bases and J by 1 base, with 11 bases between. There are 12 residues in the CDR3. The CDR3: CSAVDGSYEQYF. The CDR3 bases are TGCAGCGCCGTTGACGGTTCCTACGAGCAGTACTTC.

CDR3 sequence (DNA): TGTGCCACAGAGGAAGGGGTTGAGCAGTTCTTC. Translation: CATEEGVEQFF. V gene TRBV6-6 combines with J gene TRBJ2-1, with D possibly being TRBD1 (5 bases). The CDR3 has 11 residues. CDR1 is MNHNY and CDR2 is SVGAGI in the germline V gene (reference sequence). Trimming stripped 10 bases from V and 9 bases from J, with 13 bases between.

This clonotype has a count of ten or more. V gene TRBV5-5 combines with J gene TRBJ2-7, with D perhaps TRBD2 (7 bases). The CDR3 consists of 16 residues. The V gene lost 1 base and the J gene lost 0 bases, with 14 bases spanning the gap. The germline V gene has CDR1 SGHKS and CDR2 YYEKEE (reference sequence). CDR3 bases: TGTGCCAGCAGCTTGCGCGGGGGCGCAGGCTCCTACGAGCAGTACTTC. Its translation: CASSLRGGAGSYEQYF.

V and J are TRBV29-1 and TRBJ2-7; 8 bases are shared with TRBD2. Germline CDR1 and CDR2: SQVTM and ANQGSEA. V was pared by 6 bases and J by 2 bases, with 9 bases of the junction left unmatched. The CDR3 runs to 14 residues. The CDR3 DNA sequence: TGCAGCGTGCCAGGTCTAGCGGGTACCTACGAGCAGTACTTC. This codes for CSVPGLAGTYEQYF.

This clonotype showed up just a few times. The J gene is TRBJ2-2, the V gene TRBV15; D possibly corresponds to TRBD1 (5 bases). This CDR3 has 17 residues. V dropped 2 bases and J dropped 4 bases, with 17 bases sitting between them. Germline-derived CDR1 and CDR2 are LNHNV and YYDKDF (reference sequence). CDR3 nucleotides: TGTGCCACCAGCAGAAGGGGATGGGCTCTGACCACCGGGGAGCTGTTTTTT. This sequence encodes CATSRRGWALTTGELFF.

DNA for the CDR3: TGTGCCAGCAGTTTATTGGGACAGCCAACCTACGAGCAGTACTTC. Its protein product is CASSLLGQPTYEQYF. The gene calls are TRBV27 and TRBJ2-7; TRBD1 matches at 7 bases. Trimming cost V 1 base and J 2 bases; bases outside gene matches: 5. The CDR3 has 15 amino acids. CDR1 and CDR2 from the germline V gene are MNHEY and SMNVEV (reference sequence).